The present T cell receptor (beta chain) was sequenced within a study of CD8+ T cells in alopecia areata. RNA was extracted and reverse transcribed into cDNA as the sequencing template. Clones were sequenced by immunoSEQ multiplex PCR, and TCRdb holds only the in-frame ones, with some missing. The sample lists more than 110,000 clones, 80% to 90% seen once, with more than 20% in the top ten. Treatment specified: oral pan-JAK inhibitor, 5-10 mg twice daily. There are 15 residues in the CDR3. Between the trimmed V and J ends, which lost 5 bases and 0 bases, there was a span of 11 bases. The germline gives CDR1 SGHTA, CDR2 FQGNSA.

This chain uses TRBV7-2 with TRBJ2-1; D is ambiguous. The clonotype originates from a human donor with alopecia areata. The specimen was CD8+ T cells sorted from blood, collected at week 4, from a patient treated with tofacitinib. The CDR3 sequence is CASSPIQSSYNEQFF. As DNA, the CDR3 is TGTGCCAGCAGCCCCATACAAAGCTCCTACAATGAGCAGTTCTTC.